This TCR beta chain was captured by sequencing in a study of CD8 T cells in ankylosing spondylitis. The CDR3 is made up of 15 amino acids. Germline CDR1 reads SSHAT; CDR2 reads FNYEAQ (reference sequence). V gave up 4 bases and J gave up 5 bases; unmatched junction bases: 5. This clonotype was counted at least ten times. No antigen is known for it. One entry per CDR3 protein results from TCRdb running MiXCR on the 5' RACE reads. The table lists more than 100,000 distinct CDR3 sequences, more than 9.5% of them singletons. Study outcomes and limitations: Peripheral blood held disease-linked clones only at relatively low frequency, and these were CD8+.

The sequenced sample was blood, either unsorted or a sorted T cell fraction (not recorded which). The receptor comes from a female donor with ankylosing spondylitis or in good health (not recorded which). V gene TRBV7-7 combines with J gene TRBJ2-2; 9 bases are shared with TRBD2. CDR3 bases: TGTGCCAGCAGCTATAGCGGGAGTTGGACCGGGGAGCTGTTTTTT. Translating it yields CASSYSGSWTGELFF.